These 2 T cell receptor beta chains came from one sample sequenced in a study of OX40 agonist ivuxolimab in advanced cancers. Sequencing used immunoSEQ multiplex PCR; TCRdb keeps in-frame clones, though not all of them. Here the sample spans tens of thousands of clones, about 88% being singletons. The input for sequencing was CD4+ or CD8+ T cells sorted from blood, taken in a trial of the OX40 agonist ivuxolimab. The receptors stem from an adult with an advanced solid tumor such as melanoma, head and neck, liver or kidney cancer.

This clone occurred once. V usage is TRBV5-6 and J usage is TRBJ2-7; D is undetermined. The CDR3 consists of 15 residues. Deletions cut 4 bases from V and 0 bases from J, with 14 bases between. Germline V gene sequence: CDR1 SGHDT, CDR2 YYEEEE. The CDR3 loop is CASSLWSLSSYEQYF. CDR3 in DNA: TGTGCCAGCAGCCTCTGGTCGCTGAGCTCCTACGAGCAGTACTTC.

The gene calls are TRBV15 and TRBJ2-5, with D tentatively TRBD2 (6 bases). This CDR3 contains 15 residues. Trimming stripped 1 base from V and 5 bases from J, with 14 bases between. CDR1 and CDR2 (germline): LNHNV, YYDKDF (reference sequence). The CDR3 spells CATSRGDGGTETQYF. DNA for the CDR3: TGTGCCACCAGCAGAGGGGACGGAGGGACCGAGACCCAGTACTTC.